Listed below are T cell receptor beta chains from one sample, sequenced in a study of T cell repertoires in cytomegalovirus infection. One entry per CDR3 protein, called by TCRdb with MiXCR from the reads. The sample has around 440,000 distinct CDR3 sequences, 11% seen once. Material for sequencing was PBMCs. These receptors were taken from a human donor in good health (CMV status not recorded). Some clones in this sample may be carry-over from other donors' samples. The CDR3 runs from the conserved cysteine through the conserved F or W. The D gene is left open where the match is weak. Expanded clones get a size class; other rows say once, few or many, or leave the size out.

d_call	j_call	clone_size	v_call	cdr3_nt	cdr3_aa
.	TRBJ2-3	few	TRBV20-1	TGCAGTGCCCCGAGCGGGTCAAGCACAGATACGCAGTATTTT	CSAPSGSSTDTQYF
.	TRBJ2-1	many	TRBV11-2	TGTGCCAGCAGCCCGTACGGCGGGTCTTTGACCCCGGAAAGCTCCTACAATGAGCAGTTCTTC	CASSPYGGSLTPESSYNEQFF
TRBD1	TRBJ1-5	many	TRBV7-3	TGTGCCAGCAGCTCGGACAGGGATCAGCCCCAGCATTTT	CASSSDRDQPQHF
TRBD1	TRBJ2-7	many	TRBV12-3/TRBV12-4	TGTGCCAGCAGCGGGGACAGATTATACGAGCAGTACTTC	CASSGDRLYEQYF
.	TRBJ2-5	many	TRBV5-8	TGTGCCAGCAGCCCCGGGACGCTTTTAGAGACCCAGTACTTC	CASSPGTLLETQYF
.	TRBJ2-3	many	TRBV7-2	TGTGCCAGCAGCTTAGGGGGGCCGAGCACAGATACGCAGTATTTT	CASSLGGPSTDTQYF
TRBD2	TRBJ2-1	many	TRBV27	TGTGCCAGCAGTCTTTCAGCGGGAACCTACAATGAGCAGTTCTTC	CASSLSAGTYNEQFF
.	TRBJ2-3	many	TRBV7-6	TGTGCCAGCAGCTGGAGGACCAGCACAGATACGCAGTATTTT	CASSWRTSTDTQYF
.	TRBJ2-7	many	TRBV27	TGTGCCAGCAGCTTCCTACGGACTGACGAGCAGTACTTC	CASSFLRTDEQYF
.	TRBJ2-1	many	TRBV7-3	TGTGCCAGCAGCAGCTTAGTTAACGGCCAGCGGTTCTTC	CASSSLVNGQRFF
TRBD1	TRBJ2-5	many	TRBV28	TGTGCCAGCAGCGTTTGGGCAGGGGGTGAGACCCAGTACTTC	CASSVWAGGETQYF
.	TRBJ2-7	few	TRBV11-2	TGTGCCAGCAGCTTAGTAAGGGGATGGTCCTACGAGCAGTACTTC	CASSLVRGWSYEQYF
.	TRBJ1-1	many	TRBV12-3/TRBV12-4	TGTGCCAGCGATATGCCGGGGAGCACTGAAGCTTTCTTT	CASDMPGSTEAFF
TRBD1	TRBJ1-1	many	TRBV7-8	TGTGCCAGCAGGGGGGACAGGGGGATGAACACTGAAGCTTTCTTT	CASRGDRGMNTEAFF
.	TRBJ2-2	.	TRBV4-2	TGTGCCAGCACCCCTGAGGAGCCCTATGGCACCGGGGAGCTGTTTTTT	CASTPEEPYGTGELFF
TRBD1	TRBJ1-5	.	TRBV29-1	TGCAGCGTAGGGACAGGGACTAGCAATCAGCCCCAGCATTTT	CSVGTGTSNQPQHF
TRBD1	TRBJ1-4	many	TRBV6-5	TGTGCCAGCAGTATGGGGACAGGGAATGAAAAACTGTTTTTT	CASSMGTGNEKLFF
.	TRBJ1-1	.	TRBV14	TGTGCCAGCAGCCAAGATGGCCTGACTGTCATGAACACTGAAGCTTTCTTT	CASSQDGLTVMNTEAFF
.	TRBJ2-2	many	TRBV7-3	TGTGCCAGCAGCTTATCCCGTGGCACAGCCGGCACCGGGGAGCTGTTTTTT	CASSLSRGTAGTGELFF
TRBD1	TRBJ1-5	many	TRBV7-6	TGTGCCAGCAGCTTCGGACAGGGGGCTTATGGCAATCAGCCCCAGCATTTT	CASSFGQGAYGNQPQHF
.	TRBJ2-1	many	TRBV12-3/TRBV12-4	TGTGCCAGCAGTTTAGGACGCGGACGGTTCAATGAGCAGTTCTTC	CASSLGRGRFNEQFF
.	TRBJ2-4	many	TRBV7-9	TGTGCCAGCAGCTCCGACGGGTATCTAGCCAAAAACATTCAGTACTTC	CASSSDGYLAKNIQYF
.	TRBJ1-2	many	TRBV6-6	TGTGCCAGCAGGATCCCCCCGGGGACCTATGGCTACACCTTC	CASRIPPGTYGYTF
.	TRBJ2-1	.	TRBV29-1	TGCAGCGTTGAGGCTACTTTCAATGAGCAGTTCTTC	CSVEATFNEQFF
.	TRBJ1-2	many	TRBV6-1	TGTGCCAGCAGTGTGCAGAGGGACTATGGCTACACCTTC	CASSVQRDYGYTF
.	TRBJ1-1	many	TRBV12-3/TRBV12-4	TGTGCCAGCAGTTTACAGGGGACATCTGAAGCTTTCTTT	CASSLQGTSEAFF
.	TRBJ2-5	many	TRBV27	TGTGCCAACACAGGAACCCACCACCAAGAGACCCAGTACTTC	CANTGTHHQETQYF
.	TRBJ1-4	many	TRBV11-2	TGTGCCAGCAGCCATGGGGAAGGGACCATGAGTGAAAAACTGTTTTTT	CASSHGEGTMSEKLFF
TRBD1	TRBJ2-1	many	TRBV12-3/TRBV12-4	TGTGCCAGCGTATCCATCCTGGGACAGGGGGGAAGTGAGCAGTTCTTC	CASVSILGQGGSEQFF
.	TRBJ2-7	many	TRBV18	TGTGCCAGCAGCCCCGGGACGGATTCCTACGAGCAGTACTTC	CASSPGTDSYEQYF
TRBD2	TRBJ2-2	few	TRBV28	TGTGCCAGCAGTTTATTCGACTTGGGACTAGCGGGAGGCCGTAGCGGGGAGCTGTTTTTT	CASSLFDLGLAGGRSGELFF
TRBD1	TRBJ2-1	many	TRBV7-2	TGTGCCAGCAGCTTAGCGGGACAGGGTAACAATGAGCAGTTCTTC	CASSLAGQGNNEQFF
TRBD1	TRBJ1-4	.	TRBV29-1	TGCAGCGTTGATGCACAGGGGTCGGGTGGTGAAAAACTGTTTTTT	CSVDAQGSGGEKLFF
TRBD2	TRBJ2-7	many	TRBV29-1	TGCAGCGTTGAAGATCGGACTAGCGGGAGTTACGAGCAGTACTTC	CSVEDRTSGSYEQYF
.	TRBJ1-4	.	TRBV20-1	TGCAGTGCTAGAGACCCGGGACACTCAACTAATGAAAAACTGTTTTTT	CSARDPGHSTNEKLFF
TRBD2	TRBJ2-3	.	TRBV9	TGTGCCAGCAGCGTATCCAGCGGGAGCCCAGATACGCAGTATTTT	CASSVSSGSPDTQYF
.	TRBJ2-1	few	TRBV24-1	TGTGCCACCAGTGATACCGGACCTTCAGGGGTCTACAATGAGCAGTTCTTC	CATSDTGPSGVYNEQFF
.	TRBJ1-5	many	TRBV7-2	TGTGCCAGCAGCTTAGGACGGAATAGCAATCAGCCCCAGCATTTT	CASSLGRNSNQPQHF